The entry below describes one T cell receptor (beta chain). This entry is derived from a study of blood T cell repertoires in COVID-19. Sequencing was performed with immunoSEQ multiplex PCR; in TCRdb, only in-frame clones are kept and a portion is missing. The table records 35,000 to 40,000 clones, approximately 80% of them present only once. The V segment lost 3 bases and the J segment 7 bases; nucleotides outside the gene matches: 9. In germline, CDR1 is SNHLY, CDR2 FYNNEI. The CDR3 sequence is 15 residues long. Input material: peripheral blood. The rearrangement links TRBV2 to TRBJ2-5; 9 nucleotides align to TRBD2. This clonotype was obtained from a man in his fifties or sixties with active or convalescent COVID-19. CDR3 residues: CASSEVAGATGTQYF. DNA for the CDR3: TGTGCCAGCAGTGAGGTAGCGGGGGCCACGGGGACCCAGTACTTC.